This passage covers 5 T cell receptor beta chains from one sample sequenced in a study of cytomegalovirus exposure and HLA in healthy donors. Clones were sequenced by immunoSEQ multiplex PCR, and TCRdb holds only the in-frame ones, with some missing. In the table there are about 400,000 clones, 86% of which are singletons. The sample comprised PBMCs. These receptors all stem from a young woman in good health and CMV-seronegative.

This clone was counted a single time. The chain recombines TRBV10-2 with TRBJ1-6; no clear D. In germline, CDR1 is WSHSY, CDR2 SAAADI. V was clipped by 0 bases and J by 7 bases, with 10 bases between them. The CDR3 is made up of 15 amino acids. The DNA for the CDR3 is TGCGCCAGCAGTGAGTCGAGGCAATCAAATTCACCCCTCCACTTT. As protein: CASSESRQSNSPLHF.

This clone has a single count. This chain connects TRBV5-8 to TRBJ2-1; the D is unclear. The germline gives CDR1 SGHTS, CDR2 YDEGEE. The CDR3 consists of 14 residues. V was pared by 1 base and J by 9 bases, with 14 bases between. CDR3 DNA: TGTGCCAGCAGCTTGTTACCCCAACGAGGTGAGCAGTTCTTC. Encoded protein: CASSLLPQRGEQFF.

The chain carries TRBV6-1 and TRBJ1-5; D is possibly TRBD1 (5 bases). The CDR3 consists of 14 residues. V shed 5 bases and J shed 6 bases, with 14 bases lying between them. CDR1 and CDR2 from the germline V gene are MNHNS and SASEGT. The CDR3 DNA sequence: TGTGCCAGCAGTCTCGGGGGAGAACTTCAGCCCCAGCATTTT. It is translated as CASSLGGELQPQHF.

V is TRBV6-5 and J is TRBJ1-5, with 9 positions matching TRBD1. Germline lookup yields CDR1 MNHEY and CDR2 SVGAGI. Germline trimming cut 5 bases from V and 6 bases from J; bases unmatched to any gene: 8. The CDR3 has 15 residues. The CDR3 sequence: CASSHTGGAGQPQHF. Here the CDR3 DNA reads TGTGCCAGCAGTCATACAGGGGGCGCAGGTCAGCCCCAGCATTTT.

A few counts support this clone. The chain joins TRBV5-1 to TRBJ2-3, with 10 bases aligning to TRBD1. The germline gives CDR1 SGHRS, CDR2 YFSETQ. The CDR3 is made up of 15 amino acids. The trim removed 8 bases at V and 3 bases at J, leaving 9 bases unmatched. The CDR3 loop reads CASREDRGLTDTQYF. The CDR3 DNA is TGCGCCAGTCGGGAAGACAGGGGGCTAACAGATACGCAGTATTTT.